This TCR beta chain stems from a study of regulatory T cells in long-lasting Graves disease. The sample's time point: newly diagnosed GD, antithyroid drugs for less than 3 months. PBMCs were the source of the RNA used for TCR sequencing. Combining iRepertoire HTBI primers with Arm-PCR of CDR3 regions, the authors built TCR beta libraries. TCRdb called the multiplex PCR reads again in MiXCR, with one record for every CDR3 protein. The sample holds 350,000 to 450,000 distinct CDR3 sequences, around 17% seen once. CDR3 size: 17 residues. V shed 4 bases and J 6 bases; nucleotides not matched to a gene: 16. Per germline, CDR1 MGHRA and CDR2 YSYEKL. The sample was also reused in another study, on T cells in Graves' hyperthyroidism and ophthalmopathy. This second study says: Diagnosis of hyperthyroidism was new in patients aged 18 to 65, and its duration was under 2 months.

Sequenced material: peripheral blood mononuclear cells (PBMCs), taken at new diagnosis, from a patient treated with antithyroid drugs. The rearrangement uses TRBV4-1 and TRBJ2-7; 9 bases match TRBD1. The source of this sequence is a man aged 35 to 55 with Graves disease. In DNA, the CDR3 is TGCGCCAGCAGCCGGGAGGTTTCAGGGACAGGGTCTGGCGAGCAGTACTTC. Amino acid sequence: CASSREVSGTGSGEQYF.